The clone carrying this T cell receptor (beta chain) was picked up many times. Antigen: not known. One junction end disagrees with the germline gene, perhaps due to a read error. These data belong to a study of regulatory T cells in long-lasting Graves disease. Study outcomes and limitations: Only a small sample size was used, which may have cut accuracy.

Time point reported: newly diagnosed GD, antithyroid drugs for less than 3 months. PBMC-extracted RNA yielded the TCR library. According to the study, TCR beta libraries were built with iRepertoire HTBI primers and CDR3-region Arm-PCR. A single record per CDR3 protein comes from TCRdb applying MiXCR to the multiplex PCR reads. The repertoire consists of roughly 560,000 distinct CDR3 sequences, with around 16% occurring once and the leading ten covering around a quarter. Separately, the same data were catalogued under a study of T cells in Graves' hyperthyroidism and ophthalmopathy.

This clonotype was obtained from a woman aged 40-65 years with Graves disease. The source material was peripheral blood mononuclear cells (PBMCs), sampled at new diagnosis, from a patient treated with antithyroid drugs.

The CDR3, as DNA: TGTGCCAGCAGCCCGGGACAGGGTTTGGATGAGCAGTTCTTC. Protein: CASSPGQGLDEQFF. V usage is TRBV5-1 and J usage is TRBJ2-1; 9 bases match TRBD1. There are 14 residues in the CDR3. Per germline, CDR1 SGHRS and CDR2 YFSETQ.